The 16 T cell receptor beta chains below all came from one sample that was sequenced in a study of cytomegalovirus exposure and HLA in healthy donors. The PCR made use of 60 Vbeta and 13 Jbeta primers. Profiled with immunoSEQ multiplex PCR; TCRdb holds only in-frame clones, not every one. The top ten clones hold roughly 0.87% of a sample with about 140,000 clones, roughly 79% of them seen once. Sequences were obtained from PBMCs. These receptors originate from a young man in good health and CMV-seronegative.

The chain uses TRBV29-1 and TRBJ1-2; D is possibly TRBD1 (5 bases). This CDR3 is built from 17 residues. Germline CDR1 SQVTM, CDR2 ANQGSEA. V was cut by 2 bases and J by 5 bases, with 24 bases left in between. DNA of the CDR3: TGCAGCGTTGAAAGTCTGAATTTATGGAACCAGGGTTATGGCTACACCTTC. Translated: CSVESLNLWNQGYGYTF.

The chain recombines TRBV10-3 with TRBJ2-1; 10 nucleotides match TRBD1. Looked up from germline, CDR1 is ENHRY and CDR2 is SYGVKD. This CDR3 comprises 13 residues. J was trimmed by 2 bases and V by 9 bases; bases with no gene match: 1. CDR3 sequence (DNA): TGTGCCATTGGGACAGGGGCCTACAATGAGCAGTTCTTC. The encoded protein is CAIGTGAYNEQFF.

The chain combines TRBV18 with TRBJ1-4; 7 bases agree with TRBD1. The V gene end was trimmed by 2 bases and the J gene end by 4 bases; junction bases not matched to a gene: 4. Germline V lookup: CDR1 KGHSH, CDR2 LQKENI. The CDR3 sequence is 15 residues long. The CDR3 DNA sequence: TGTGCCAGCTCACCAACCGGGACAGTTAATGAAAAACTGTTTTTT. Its translation is CASSPTGTVNEKLFF.

This chain connects TRBV19 to TRBJ2-2; D unresolved. The length of the CDR3 is 11 residues. The germline gives CDR1 LNHDA, CDR2 SQIVND (reference sequence). V was cut by 8 bases and J by 8 bases, with 9 bases left in between. CDR3 in amino acids: CASRWRGELFF. CDR3 nucleotides: TGTGCCAGTCGGTGGAGAGGGGAGCTGTTTTTT.

The chain has TRBV9 and TRBJ1-4; the match to TRBD1 covers 8 bases. The trim removed 4 bases at V and 12 bases at J, leaving 8 bases unmatched. CDR3 length: 13 residues. Germline CDR1 SGDLS, CDR2 YYNGEE. CDR3 DNA sequence: TGTGCCAGCAGCCCCACGCAGGGGGCTGAACTGTTTTTT. This sequence encodes CASSPTQGAELFF.

Of note for this clone: A read error may account for a junction end that differs from germline. The chain is built from TRBV7-7 and TRBJ1-5; a weak D match, TRBD1 (6 bases). Germline-derived CDR1 and CDR2 are SSHAT and FNYEAQ (reference sequence). CDR3 length equals 13 residues. Here the CDR3 reads CASSTDRLQPQHF. The CDR3 bases are TGTGCTAGCAGCACAGACAGGCTTCAGCCCCAGCATTTT.

This clone was detected only a few times. The J gene is TRBJ1-1, the V gene TRBV6-6; a possible D gene is TRBD1 (6 bases). This CDR3 is built from 13 residues. CDR1 is MNHNY, CDR2 SVGAGI, per germline (reference sequence). Trimming removed 6 bases from V and 2 bases from J, with 10 bases in between. CDR3 protein: CASRMDRNTEAFF. The CDR3 DNA reads TGTGCCAGCAGGATGGACAGAAACACTGAAGCTTTCTTT.

This rearrangement joins TRBV5-8 to TRBJ2-7; D is possibly TRBD1 (6 bases). Trimming stripped 3 bases from V and 2 bases from J, with 15 bases between. This CDR3 contains 15 residues. The germline V gene has CDR1 SGHTS and CDR2 YDEGEE. CDR3 in amino acids: CASSSRAGAPYEQYF. In DNA form, the CDR3 reads TGTGCCAGCAGCTCACGGGCAGGGGCACCCTACGAGCAGTACTTC.

This clone was detected a few times. The chain combines TRBV13 with TRBJ1-6; tentative D call: TRBD1 (5 bases). Deletions cut 5 bases from V and 6 bases from J, with 14 bases between. The CDR3 contains 15 residues. CDR1 is PRHDT, CDR2 FYEKMQ, per germline (reference sequence). CDR3 nucleotide sequence: TGTGCCAGCAGCCCCGGTTTGGGGCCTAATTCACCCCTCCACTTT. It specifies CASSPGLGPNSPLHF.

The chain recombines TRBV7-8 with TRBJ1-1; D gene uncertain. Per the germline V gene, CDR1 is SGHVS and CDR2 is FQNEAQ. Trimming pared 2 bases from V and 1 base from J, leaving 11 bases between. This CDR3 is 15 amino acids long. Here the CDR3 DNA reads TGTGCCAGCAGCTTATTACACGGGGAGAACACTGAAGCTTTCTTT. Translating it yields CASSLLHGENTEAFF.

The sample holds one count of this clone. CDR3 DNA sequence: TGTGCCAGCAGACTTATGACAGGGGACAATCAGCCCCAGCATTTT. Encoded protein: CASRLMTGDNQPQHF. The chain recombines TRBV2 with TRBJ1-5; TRBD1 matches at 8 bases. V lost 6 bases, J lost 3 bases, and 7 bases stayed unmatched. The germline CDR1 and CDR2 sequences are SNHLY and FYNNEI. This CDR3 comprises 15 residues.

This clone showed up just a few times. The chain links TRBV4-3 to TRBJ1-4; D gene uncertain. Germline assignment: CDR1 LGHNA and CDR2 YSLEER. V lost 0 bases and J lost 0, with 8 bases in between. There are 16 residues in the CDR3. DNA of the CDR3: TGCGCCAGCAGCCAAGAACCGGGTCCAACTAATGAAAAACTGTTTTTT. This codes for CASSQEPGPTNEKLFF.

The chain carries TRBV5-1 and TRBJ1-2; 10 bases align to TRBD1. The CDR3 is made up of 14 amino acids. Trimming removed 0 bases from V and 6 bases from J; junction bases left unmatched: 2. Germline V gives CDR1 SGHRS, CDR2 YFSETQ. CDR3 region: CASSLAGTGDGYTF. The DNA of the CDR3 is TGCGCCAGCAGCTTGGCCGGGACAGGGGATGGCTACACCTTC.

This sequence joins TRBV25-1 and TRBJ2-3; 11 nucleotides agree with TRBD1. With V trimmed by 2 bases and J by 4 bases, 2 bases remained unmatched. The germline V gene has CDR1 MGHDK and CDR2 SYGVNS. This CDR3 is built from 15 residues. The CDR3 here is CASSEGQGASDTQYF. CDR3 bases: TGTGCCAGCAGTGAAGGACAGGGGGCATCAGATACGCAGTATTTT. Complete variable domain (other parts from reference TRBV25-1 and TRBJ2-3): EADIYQTPRYLVIGTGKKITLECSQTMGHDKMYWYQQDPGMELHLIHYSYGVNSTEKGDLSSESTVSRIRTEHFPLTLESARPSHTSQYLCASSEGQGASDTQYFGPGTRLTVL.

This clone appeared a single time. This rearrangement joins TRBV5-1 to TRBJ2-7; TRBD2 might be the D (6 bases). V was pared by 5 bases and J by 2 bases, with 17 bases between. Germline-derived CDR1 and CDR2 are SGHRS and YFSETQ. This CDR3 has 15 residues. The CDR3 here is CASREGGARPYEQYF. The CDR3 DNA sequence: TGCGCCAGCAGGGAAGGAGGGGCTAGGCCCTACGAGCAGTACTTC.

The V gene is TRBV7-9, the J gene TRBJ2-3, with D maybe TRBD2 (6 bases). Germline lookup yields CDR1 SEHNR and CDR2 FQNEAQ (reference sequence). V shed 2 bases and J shed 4 bases, with 13 bases lying between them. CDR3 length: 15 residues. The CDR3 DNA reads TGTGCCAGCAGCTTACAACGGGGGAACGCAGATACGCAGTATTTT. Its protein product is CASSLQRGNADTQYF.